The 8 T cell receptor beta chains below come from one sample, sequenced in a study of T cell responses to AZD1222 COVID-19 vaccine. This table comes from immunoSEQ multiplex PCR, and its TCRdb copy is limited to in-frame clones, with some not included. The table shows about 120,000 clones, with about 87% occurring only once. Material: peripheral blood, obtained on day 0 of AZD1222 vaccination. The receptor source for this set is an adult in good health.

The V call is TRBV28, the J call TRBJ1-2, with a weak D call TRBD1 (6 bases). Trimming stripped 4 bases from V and 3 bases from J, with 15 bases between. CDR3 size: 15 residues. Germline CDR1 is MDHEN and CDR2 is SYDVKM. The CDR3 region has the DNA TGTGCCAGCAGTTCCCCCTCACAGGGTTACTATGGCTACACCTTC. It codes for CASSSPSQGYYGYTF.

The V gene is TRBV29-1, the J gene TRBJ2-5, with TRBD2 identical over 11 bases. The J segment lost 7 bases and the V segment lost 4 bases, leaving 11 bases of the junction unmatched. Germline loops: CDR1 SQVTM, CDR2 ANQGSEA. The length of the CDR3 is 15 residues. CDR3 nucleotides: TGCAGCGTTGGCATGCTAGCGGGAGGCCACTCGACCCAGTACTTC. This gives the protein CSVGMLAGGHSTQYF.

This chain uses TRBV9 with TRBJ1-3; 7 nucleotides match TRBD1. This CDR3 region has 17 residues. Per the germline V gene, CDR1 is SGDLS and CDR2 is YYNGEE. J lost 0 bases, V lost 4 bases, and 10 bases had no gene match. CDR3: CASSPTLTGSSGNTIYF. As DNA, the CDR3 is TGTGCCAGCAGCCCAACCCTGACAGGGAGCTCTGGAAACACCATATATTTT.

The chain employs TRBV12-3 or TRBV12-4 and TRBJ2-3, with a possible D match to TRBD1 (5 bases). This CDR3 spans 13 amino acids. Trimming left V 6 bases short and J 2 bases short, with 9 bases between. CDR3 in amino acids: CASRWGATDTQYF. CDR3 nucleotides: TGTGCCAGCAGATGGGGCGCCACAGATACGCAGTATTTT.

The V and J genes are TRBV4-2 and TRBJ2-1; 9 positions agree with TRBD2. The V gene end was trimmed by 3 bases and the J gene end by 3 bases; junction bases not matched to a gene: 12. Per germline, CDR1 LGHNA and CDR2 YNFKEQ. This CDR3 has 18 residues. The CDR3 nucleotides read TGTGCCAGCAGCCAGTTGCCGCGGACTAGCGCCGACTACAATGAGCAGTTCTTC. Translating it yields CASSQLPRTSADYNEQFF.

The rearrangement joins TRBV19 to TRBJ1-5; no clear D gene. CDR3 length equals 13 residues. V lost 4 bases and J lost 5, with 9 bases in between. Germline CDR1 is LNHDA and CDR2 is SQIVND (reference sequence). CDR3 DNA: TGTGCCAGTAGTAAAACGCAGGATCAGCCCCAGCATTTT. Amino acid sequence: CASSKTQDQPQHF.

This chain uses TRBV13 with TRBJ1-5; 9 bases agree with TRBD1. The CDR3 totals 17 residues. From germline, CDR1 is PRHDT and CDR2 FYEKMQ (reference sequence). V was pared by 4 bases and J by 3 bases, with 10 bases of the junction left unmatched. The CDR3: CASSSPPGQGYNQPQHF. For the CDR3, the DNA is TGTGCCAGCAGCTCCCCTCCGGGACAGGGTTACAATCAGCCCCAGCATTTT.

This clone appeared a few times. The chain combines TRBV24-1 with TRBJ1-1, with TRBD1 as a possible D gene (6 bases). Trimming cost V 5 bases and J 1 base, with 13 bases left between them. From germline, CDR1 is KGHDR and CDR2 SFDVKD. CDR3 length: 15 residues. CDR3 DNA: TGTGCCACCAGTGGGGCAGGGGCTTCGAACACTGAAGCTTTCTTT. Amino acid sequence: CATSGAGASNTEAFF.